The sequence of this T cell receptor beta chain was determined in a study of regulatory T cells in long-lasting Graves disease. Time point given: persistent/refractory GD, antithyroid drugs over 5 years with positive TRAb. RNA from PBMCs was the source of the TCR library. Investigators report Graves' disease was diagnosed under American Thyroid Association guidelines. This CDR3 has 13 amino acids. Between the trimmed V and J ends, which lost 9 bases and 2 bases, there was a span of 11 bases. Germline CDR1 LNHDA, CDR2 SQIVND (reference sequence). Assembly of TCR beta libraries relied on iRepertoire HTBI primers together with Arm-PCR of CDR3 regions. Via MiXCR, TCRdb re-called the multiplex PCR reads, giving one row per CDR3 protein. The data contain roughly 400,000 distinct CDR3 sequences, around 21% of them singletons.

The source material was peripheral blood mononuclear cells (PBMCs), sampled when the disease was refractory, from a patient treated with antithyroid drugs. The chain joins TRBV19 to TRBJ1-3; D gene uncertain. The TCR was taken from a female donor with Graves disease. In nucleotides, the CDR3 is TGTGCCAGCCAGAAGGCCACTGGAAACACCATATATTTT. Translating it yields CASQKATGNTIYF.